Reported below is one T cell receptor beta chain. Its cognate antigen is unknown. This entry comes from a study of T cell responses to AZD1222 COVID-19 vaccine. Findings and limits, study-wide: Clonal diversity may have been underestimated in mostly white British donors.

V was trimmed by 4 bases and J by 5 bases, leaving 17 bases between them. The CDR3 contains 15 residues. Germline V gene lookup returns CDR1 SGHTA and CDR2 FQGTGA. Here immunoSEQ multiplex PCR was the method, and the copy in TCRdb shows in-frame clones only, minus some. In the table there are some 150,000 clones, about 93% of which are singletons. The sequencing used peripheral blood, collected on day 0 of AZD1222 vaccination. The chain employs TRBV7-3 and TRBJ2-5; D not resolved. The sequence was obtained from an adult in good health. The CDR3 is CASSSTGRVDETQYF. CDR3 in DNA: TGTGCCAGCAGCTCAACCGGAAGAGTGGACGAGACCCAGTACTTC.